Below, 32 T cell receptor beta chains from the same sample are listed, as sequenced in a study of cytomegalovirus exposure and HLA in healthy donors. Profiled with immunoSEQ multiplex PCR; TCRdb holds only in-frame clones, not every one. The table shows roughly 120,000 clones, with 85% to 90% occurring only once. The sequencing input was PBMCs. These receptor sequences come from a woman aged 30 to 39 in good health and CMV-seronegative.

The rearrangement joins TRBV7-9 to TRBJ2-4, with D unresolved. CDR1 SEHNR and CDR2 FQNEAQ come from the germline V gene (reference sequence). The V gene lost 2 bases and the J gene lost 3 bases, with 8 bases spanning the gap. CDR3 length: 14 amino acids. As DNA, the CDR3 is TGTGCCAGCAGCTTATCTTCGGGCAAAAACATTCAGTACTTC. Amino acids: CASSLSSGKNIQYF.

This clone was detected ten times or more. Different DNA sequences within this sample yield the same CDR3. The chain recombines TRBV9 with TRBJ2-3; D is perhaps TRBD2 (6 bases). Germline CDR1 reads SGDLS; CDR2 reads YYNGEE. Trimming shortened V by 3 bases and J by 0 bases, and 11 bases separated the two germline ends. This CDR3 spans 15 amino acids. The CDR3 loop reads CASSGDSASTDTQYF. CDR3 sequence (DNA): TGTGCCAGCAGCGGGGACTCCGCTAGCACAGATACGCAGTATTTT.

V is TRBV2 and J is TRBJ2-1; 12 bases line up with TRBD2. CDR3 length: 15 amino acids. Germline CDR1 SNHLY, CDR2 FYNNEI. J gave up 10 bases and V 0 bases, and 4 bases lay outside the gene matches. CDR3 loop: CASSEARTSGDEQFF. The CDR3, as DNA: TGTGCCAGCAGTGAAGCGAGGACTAGCGGGGACGAGCAGTTCTTC. The variable domain in full, completed from reference TRBV2 and TRBJ2-1, reads EPEVTQTPSHQVTQMGQEVILRCVPISNHLYFYWYRQILGQKVEFLVSFYNNEISEKSEIFDDQFSVERPDGSNFTLKIRSTKLEDSAMYFCASSEARTSGDEQFFGPGTRLTVL.

This sequence joins TRBV19 and TRBJ2-5; 12 bases line up with TRBD2. After removal of 3 bases from V and 5 bases from J, the junction contained 4 bases not matched to a gene. Per germline, CDR1 LNHDA and CDR2 SQIVND (reference sequence). The CDR3 consists of 15 residues. This CDR3 is CASSISSGGAETQYF. CDR3 DNA sequence: TGTGCCAGTAGTATTTCTAGCGGGGGGGCTGAGACCCAGTACTTC.

The chain employs TRBV5-1 and TRBJ1-1; perhaps TRBD1 as D (6 bases). Trimming removed 0 bases from V and 5 bases from J, with 17 bases in between. Germline-derived CDR1 and CDR2 are SGHRS and YFSETQ. The CDR3 spans 16 residues. The CDR3 DNA is TGCGCCAGCAGCTTGGAGTCCGGGGTAAGGGGGACTGAAGCTTTCTTT. Residues: CASSLESGVRGTEAFF.

The table lists this clone with many counts. The chain's CDR3 is CASGGQGIYGYTF. CDR3 sequence (DNA): TGTGCCAGTGGGGGACAGGGCATCTATGGCTACACCTTC. The chain employs TRBV19 and TRBJ1-2, with TRBD1 matching 9 bases. This CDR3 has 13 residues. The V gene end was trimmed by 8 bases and the J gene end by 4 bases; junction bases not matched to a gene: 5. Germline CDR1 LNHDA, CDR2 SQIVND (reference sequence).

This clone was seen a few times. The chain combines TRBV9 with TRBJ2-5; 8 positions agree with TRBD1. Germline V gene lookup returns CDR1 SGDLS and CDR2 YYNGEE. The trim removed 3 bases at V and 5 bases at J, leaving 9 bases unmatched. CDR3 size: 15 residues. The CDR3 here is CASSAGSGGGETQYF. The CDR3 DNA follows: TGTGCCAGCAGCGCCGGGTCAGGGGGCGGCGAGACCCAGTACTTC. Combining the CDR3 with reference TRBV9 and TRBJ2-5 gives the whole variable domain DSGVTQTPKHLITATGQRVTLRCSPRSGDLSVYWYQQSLDQGLQFLIQYYNGEERAKGNILERFSAQQFPDLHSELNLSSLELGDSALYFCASSAGSGGGETQYFGPGTRLLVL.

V and J are TRBV19 and TRBJ1-2, with 7 bases matching TRBD1. This CDR3 has 20 residues. J gave up 0 bases and V 1 base, and 17 bases lay outside the gene matches. Germline loops: CDR1 LNHDA, CDR2 SQIVND (reference sequence). This chain's CDR3 is CASSIVGGGSTLRANYGYTF. In nucleotides, the CDR3 is TGTGCCAGTAGTATAGTTGGAGGGGGCTCTACGTTAAGAGCTAACTATGGCTACACCTTC.

The chain has TRBV29-1 and TRBJ1-5, with TRBD1 matching 9 bases. CDR3 length: 15 amino acids. V lost 4 bases, J lost 0 bases, and 4 bases stayed unmatched. Germline values: CDR1 SQVTM, CDR2 ANQGSEA. The CDR3 is CSVGTGVDSNQPQHF. The CDR3 DNA follows: TGCAGCGTTGGGACAGGGGTCGATAGCAATCAGCCCCAGCATTTT.

This sequence joins TRBV5-1 and TRBJ1-2, with D perhaps matching TRBD1 (6 bases). Deletions cut 0 bases from V and 3 bases from J, with 9 bases between. In germline, CDR1 is SGHRS, CDR2 YFSETQ. The CDR3 runs 14 residues. CDR3 nucleotide sequence: TGCGCCAGCAGCTTGGATGGGGGCGACTATGGCTACACCTTC. Its translation is CASSLDGGDYGYTF.

This chain connects TRBV6-5 to TRBJ2-7, with 7 bases matching TRBD1. Germline-derived CDR1 and CDR2 are MNHEY and SVGAGI. With V trimmed by 2 bases and J by 0 bases, 1 base remained unmatched. There are 14 residues in the CDR3. The CDR3: CASSYGTDSYEQYF. The CDR3 DNA reads TGTGCCAGCAGTTACGGGACAGACTCCTACGAGCAGTACTTC.

Only a few counts were recorded for this clone. V is TRBV4-3 and J is TRBJ1-6; 9 bases are shared with TRBD1. The CDR3 has 16 amino acids. The J segment lost 8 bases and the V segment lost 0 bases, leaving 5 bases of the junction unmatched. Germline values: CDR1 LGHNA, CDR2 YSLEER. CDR3 residues: CASSQDDRGVDSPLHF. As DNA, the CDR3 is TGCGCCAGCAGCCAAGACGACAGGGGGGTAGATTCACCCCTCCACTTT.

The chain carries TRBV11-2 and TRBJ1-2; 7 bases agree with TRBD1. The J segment lost 4 bases and the V segment lost 4 bases, leaving 15 bases of the junction unmatched. CDR1 and CDR2 from the germline V gene are SGHAT and FQNNGV. This CDR3 has 17 amino acids. In DNA form, the CDR3 reads TGTGCCAGCAGCTCCCACCCACAGGGGTGGGGTCTCTATGGCTACACCTTC. It codes for CASSSHPQGWGLYGYTF.

This clone was recorded once. This chain connects TRBV19 to TRBJ1-5, with no clear D. The germline V gene encodes CDR1 LNHDA and CDR2 SQIVND (reference sequence). With 8 bases removed from V and 6 bases from J, the gap between germline ends came to 17 bases. CDR3 length: 14 amino acids. The CDR3, as DNA: TGTGCCAGTCGCCCTAGGGAGGGAATTCAGCCCCAGCATTTT. Translating it yields CASRPREGIQPQHF.

In nucleotides, the CDR3 is TGTGCCAGCAGCTTGGAGCCTCCCCCGACTACCTACGAGCAGTACTTC. As protein: CASSLEPPPTTYEQYF. The rearrangement links TRBV5-4 to TRBJ2-7; weak D call: TRBD2 (5 bases). The length of the CDR3 is 16 residues. Germline CDR1 is SGHNT and CDR2 is YYREEE (reference sequence). The V and J ends lost 0 bases and 2 bases respectively, with 15 bases between them. Supplemented by reference TRBV5-4 and TRBJ2-7, the full variable domain reads ETGVTQSPTHLIKTRGQQVTLRCSSQSGHNTVSWYQQALGQGPQFIFQYYREEENGRGNFPPRFSGLQFPNYSSELNVNALELDDSALYLCASSLEPPPTTYEQYFGPGTRLTVT.

This clone was found once. The chain uses TRBV27 and TRBJ1-2, with a weak D call TRBD1 (5 bases). Germline loops: CDR1 MNHEY, CDR2 SMNVEV (reference sequence). The CDR3 spans 14 residues. The V and J ends lost 2 bases and 3 bases respectively, with 10 bases between them. The CDR3 DNA follows: TGTGCCAGCAGTTTAAGGGGATCGGACTATGGCTACACCTTC. Protein sequence: CASSLRGSDYGYTF.

The DNA for the CDR3 is TGTGCCAGCAGCTTAGCCTTGACAGGTCAAGAGACCCAGTACTTC. Residues: CASSLALTGQETQYF. The V and J genes are TRBV7-9 and TRBJ2-5; the D gene is possibly TRBD1 (6 bases). The V gene's germline CDR1 is SEHNR and CDR2 FQNEAQ (reference sequence). Trimming took off 0 bases at V and 2 bases at J, with 10 bases between the two ends. CDR3 length: 15 amino acids.

The rearrangement links TRBV10-3 to TRBJ2-5; 8 bases agree with TRBD2. Germline values: CDR1 ENHRY, CDR2 SYGVKD. V was pared by 10 bases and J by 1 base, with 5 bases of the junction left unmatched. The CDR3 consists of 13 residues. This CDR3 reads CATGGGPQETQYF. CDR3 DNA: TGTGCCACCGGGGGGGGGCCCCAAGAGACCCAGTACTTC.

V gene TRBV14 combines with J gene TRBJ1-1; 8 bases agree with TRBD1. Germline CDR1 and CDR2: SGHDN and FVKESK. This CDR3 comprises 15 residues. Losses at the gene ends were 4 bases for V and 5 bases for J; bases not matched to a gene: 9. CDR3 DNA sequence: TGTGCCAGCAGCCCAACCTCAGGGGGCGGAACTGAAGCTTTCTTT. It is translated as CASSPTSGGGTEAFF.

The chain couples TRBV27 to TRBJ2-1; D unresolved. Germline V gives CDR1 MNHEY, CDR2 SMNVEV (reference sequence). The CDR3 is made up of 15 amino acids. V lost 8 bases to trimming and J lost 0 bases, with 14 bases between them. CDR3 in amino acids: CASHGGRSSYNEQFF. CDR3 nucleotides: TGTGCCAGCCACGGCGGTCGAAGCTCCTACAATGAGCAGTTCTTC.

In nucleotides, the CDR3 is TGTGCCACCAAAAACACGTACCAAGAGACCCAGTACTTC. This encodes CATKNTYQETQYF. The J gene is TRBJ2-5, the V gene TRBV27; D gene uncertain. CDR1 is MNHEY, CDR2 SMNVEV, per germline (reference sequence). The CDR3 is 13 residues long. With 10 bases removed from V and 0 bases from J, the gap between germline ends came to 12 bases.

The CDR3 loop is CASSLGWTSGPNTGELFF. The CDR3, as DNA: TGTGCCAGCAGCTTAGGGTGGACTAGCGGGCCGAACACCGGGGAGCTGTTTTTT. The chain recombines TRBV7-8 with TRBJ2-2, with TRBD2 identical over 11 bases. In germline, CDR1 is SGHVS, CDR2 FQNEAQ. With 1 base clipped from V and 0 bases from J, the junction kept 4 bases outside the gene matches. The length of the CDR3 is 18 residues.

The chain joins TRBV4-3 to TRBJ2-7, with a possible D match to TRBD1 (6 bases). V lost 2 bases to trimming and J lost 3 bases, with 14 bases between them. This CDR3 contains 15 residues. The V gene's germline CDR1 is LGHNA and CDR2 YSLEER. The CDR3 DNA sequence: TGCGCCAGCAGCCAAAATGAGGACAGTCTCTACGAGCAGTACTTC. As protein: CASSQNEDSLYEQYF.

The rearrangement joins TRBV7-9 to TRBJ1-1, with 10 bases fitting TRBD1. The CDR3 consists of 18 residues. The V gene's germline CDR1 is SEHNR and CDR2 FQNEAQ (reference sequence). V dropped 4 bases and J dropped 1; count of bases not matched to a gene: 12. The CDR3 is CASSSTGQGVHPNTEAFF. CDR3 DNA: TGTGCCAGCAGCTCCACTGGACAGGGGGTCCACCCGAACACTGAAGCTTTCTTT.

The chain uses TRBV20-1 and TRBJ1-1, with D unclear. CDR1 and CDR2 from the germline V gene are DFQATT and SNEGSKA (reference sequence). The CDR3 sequence is 11 residues long. CDR3 residues: CGARGNTEAFF. CDR3 coding DNA: TGCGGAGCGCGGGGGAACACTGAAGCTTTCTTT.

The CDR3 spells CASSSGQALLEPEAFF. CDR3 DNA sequence: TGTGCCAGCAGCTCTGGACAGGCCCTTTTGGAACCTGAAGCTTTCTTT. The chain links TRBV11-3 to TRBJ1-1; the match to TRBD1 covers 7 bases. The CDR3 runs 16 residues. V was clipped by 4 bases and J by 6 bases; unmatched bases: 14. CDR1 is SGHNT and CDR2 is YENEEA in the germline V gene.

This clone was observed many times. The rearrangement joins TRBV29-1 to TRBJ2-1; D not certain. The V gene lost 4 bases and the J gene lost 2 bases, with 15 bases spanning the gap. The CDR3 loop spans 15 amino acids. Germline CDR1 reads SQVTM; CDR2 reads ANQGSEA. The CDR3 here is CSVVGLGSTYNEQFF. The DNA of the CDR3 is TGCAGCGTTGTGGGTTTGGGCAGCACCTACAATGAGCAGTTCTTC.

As to this clone: Its ends do not fully match the called genes, so a read error is possible. The rearrangement uses TRBV6-1 and TRBJ2-1, with 8 bases that match TRBD2. CDR3 size: 13 residues. CDR1 is MNHNS and CDR2 is SASEGT in the germline V gene. CDR3 DNA sequence: TGTGCCAGCCGTGAGGAGCGGGGGTTTGAGCAGTTCTTC. Protein sequence: CASREERGFEQFF.

The chain employs TRBV5-6 and TRBJ2-2; 7 nucleotides match TRBD1. Germline V gives CDR1 SGHDT, CDR2 YYEEEE. J was trimmed by 2 bases and V by 4 bases; bases with no gene match: 11. This CDR3 is 17 amino acids long. CDR3 amino acids: CASSVPEGALNTGELFF. CDR3 bases: TGTGCCAGCAGCGTGCCAGAGGGGGCTCTCAACACCGGGGAGCTGTTTTTT.

The V gene is TRBV9, the J gene TRBJ1-4; a weak D match, TRBD1 (6 bases). Germline V gene data show CDR1 as SGDLS and CDR2 as YYNGEE. This CDR3 comprises 15 residues. V gave up 0 bases and J gave up 3 bases, with 9 bases separating them. The CDR3, as DNA: TGTGCCAGCAGCGTAGGGGCAGGGGCTAATGAAAAACTGTTTTTT. Protein: CASSVGAGANEKLFF.

The rearrangement uses TRBV27 and TRBJ2-7; 7 bases line up with TRBD1. This CDR3 spans 15 amino acids. With V trimmed by 5 bases and J by 2 bases, 9 bases remained unmatched. CDR1 is MNHEY, CDR2 SMNVEV, per germline (reference sequence). CDR3 protein: CASSEDRPGTYEQYF. CDR3 bases: TGTGCCAGCAGTGAGGACAGGCCAGGAACCTACGAGCAGTACTTC.

Here the CDR3 reads CASSETFSYEQYF. DNA for the CDR3: TGTGCCAGCAGCGAGACTTTCTCCTACGAGCAGTACTTC. The rearrangement uses TRBV6-1 and TRBJ2-7; D ambiguous. Germline loops: CDR1 MNHNS, CDR2 SASEGT. This CDR3 region has 13 residues. Deletions cut 6 bases from V and 0 bases from J, with 9 bases between.